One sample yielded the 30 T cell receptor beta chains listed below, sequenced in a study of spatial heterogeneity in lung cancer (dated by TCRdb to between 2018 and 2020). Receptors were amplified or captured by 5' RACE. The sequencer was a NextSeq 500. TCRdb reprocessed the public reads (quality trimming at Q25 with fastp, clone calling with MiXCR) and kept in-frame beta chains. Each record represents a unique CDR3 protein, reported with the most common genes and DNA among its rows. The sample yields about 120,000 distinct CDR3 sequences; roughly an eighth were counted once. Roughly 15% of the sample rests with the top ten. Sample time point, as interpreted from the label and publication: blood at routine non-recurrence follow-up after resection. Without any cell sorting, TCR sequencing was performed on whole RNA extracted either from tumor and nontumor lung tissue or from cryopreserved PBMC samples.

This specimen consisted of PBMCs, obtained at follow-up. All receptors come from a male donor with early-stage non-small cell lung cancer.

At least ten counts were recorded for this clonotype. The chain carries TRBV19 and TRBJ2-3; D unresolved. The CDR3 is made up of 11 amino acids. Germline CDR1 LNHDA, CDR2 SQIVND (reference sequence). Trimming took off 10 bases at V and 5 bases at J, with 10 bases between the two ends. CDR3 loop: CATAEGDTQYF. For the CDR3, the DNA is TGTGCCACCGCGGAAGGAGATACGCAGTATTTT. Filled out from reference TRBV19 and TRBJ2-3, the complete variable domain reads DGGITQSPKYLFRKEGQNVTLSCEQNLNHDAMYWYRQDPGQGLRLIYYSQIVNDFQKGDIAEGYSVSREKKESFPLTVTSAQKNPTAFYLCATAEGDTQYFGPGTRLTVL.

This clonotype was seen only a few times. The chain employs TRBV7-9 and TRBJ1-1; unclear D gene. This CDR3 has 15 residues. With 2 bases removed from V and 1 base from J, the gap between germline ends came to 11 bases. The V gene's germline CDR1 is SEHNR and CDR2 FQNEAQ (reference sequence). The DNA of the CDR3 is TGTGCCAGCAGCTTAATTGAGACCGGGAACACTGAAGCTTTCTTT. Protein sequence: CASSLIETGNTEAFF.

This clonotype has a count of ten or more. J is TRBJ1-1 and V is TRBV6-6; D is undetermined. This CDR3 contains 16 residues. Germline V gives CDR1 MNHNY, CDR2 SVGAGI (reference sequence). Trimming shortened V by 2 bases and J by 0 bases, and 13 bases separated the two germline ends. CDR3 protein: CASSYDPGGLNTEAFF. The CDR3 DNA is TGTGCCAGCAGTTACGACCCGGGTGGGCTGAACACTGAAGCTTTCTTT.

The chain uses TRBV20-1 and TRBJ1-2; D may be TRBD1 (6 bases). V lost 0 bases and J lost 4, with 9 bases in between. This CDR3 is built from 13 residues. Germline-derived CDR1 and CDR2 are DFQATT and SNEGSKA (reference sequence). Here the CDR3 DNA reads TGCAGTGCTAGAGAGATGACAGGCTATGGCTACACCTTC. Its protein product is CSAREMTGYGYTF.

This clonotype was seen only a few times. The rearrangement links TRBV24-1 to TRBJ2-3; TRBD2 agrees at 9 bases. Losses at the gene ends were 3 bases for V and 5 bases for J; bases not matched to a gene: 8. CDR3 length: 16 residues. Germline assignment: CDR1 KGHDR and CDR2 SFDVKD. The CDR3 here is CATSDPYLAGQDTQYF. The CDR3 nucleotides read TGTGCCACCAGTGATCCTTACCTAGCGGGGCAAGATACGCAGTATTTT.

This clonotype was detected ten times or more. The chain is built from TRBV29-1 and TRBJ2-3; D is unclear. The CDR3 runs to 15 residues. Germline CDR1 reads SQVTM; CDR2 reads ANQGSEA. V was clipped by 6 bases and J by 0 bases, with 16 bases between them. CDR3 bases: TGCAGCGTCGCCCCGGCACAAACGAGCACAGATACGCAGTATTTT. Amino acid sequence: CSVAPAQTSTDTQYF.

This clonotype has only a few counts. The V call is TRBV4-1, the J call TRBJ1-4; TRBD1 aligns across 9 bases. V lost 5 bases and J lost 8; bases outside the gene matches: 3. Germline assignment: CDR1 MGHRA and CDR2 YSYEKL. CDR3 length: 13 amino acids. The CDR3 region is CASSTGTGEKLFF. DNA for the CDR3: TGCGCCAGCAGCACCGGGACAGGGGAAAAACTGTTTTTT.

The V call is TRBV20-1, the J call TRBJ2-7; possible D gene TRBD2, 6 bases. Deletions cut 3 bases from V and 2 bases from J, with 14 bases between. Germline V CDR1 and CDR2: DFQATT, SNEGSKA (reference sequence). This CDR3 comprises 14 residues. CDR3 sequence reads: CSASKGLHPYEQYF. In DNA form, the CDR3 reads TGCAGTGCTAGTAAGGGACTCCACCCCTACGAGCAGTACTTC.

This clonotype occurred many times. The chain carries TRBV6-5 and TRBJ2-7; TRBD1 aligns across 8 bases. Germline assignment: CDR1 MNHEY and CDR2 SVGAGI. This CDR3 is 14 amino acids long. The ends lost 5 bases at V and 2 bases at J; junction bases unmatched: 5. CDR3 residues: CASSEGQVTYEQYF. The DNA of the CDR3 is TGTGCCAGCAGTGAGGGACAGGTAACCTACGAGCAGTACTTC.

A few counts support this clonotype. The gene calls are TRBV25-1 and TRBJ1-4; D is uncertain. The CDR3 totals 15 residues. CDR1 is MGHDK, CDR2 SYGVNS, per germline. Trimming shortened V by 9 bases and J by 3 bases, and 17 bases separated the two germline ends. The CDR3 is CASRPAGKANEKLFF. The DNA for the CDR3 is TGTGCCAGTCGACCCGCGGGGAAGGCTAATGAAAAACTGTTTTTT. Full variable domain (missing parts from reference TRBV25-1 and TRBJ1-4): EADIYQTPRYLVIGTGKKITLECSQTMGHDKMYWYQQDPGMELHLIHYSYGVNSTEKGDLSSESTVSRIRTEHFPLTLESARPSHTSQYLCASRPAGKANEKLFFGSGTQLSVL.

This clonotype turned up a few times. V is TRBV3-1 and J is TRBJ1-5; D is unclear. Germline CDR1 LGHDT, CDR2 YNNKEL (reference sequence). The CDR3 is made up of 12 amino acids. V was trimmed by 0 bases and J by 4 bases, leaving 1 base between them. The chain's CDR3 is CASSQDNQPQHF. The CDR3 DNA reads TGTGCCAGCAGCCAAGATAATCAGCCCCAGCATTTT.

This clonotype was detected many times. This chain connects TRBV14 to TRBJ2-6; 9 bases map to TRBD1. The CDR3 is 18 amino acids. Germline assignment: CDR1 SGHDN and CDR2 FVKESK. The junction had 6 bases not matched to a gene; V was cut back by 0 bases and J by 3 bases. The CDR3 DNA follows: TGTGCCAGCAGCCAAGATGGACAGGGGAGATATGGGGCCAACGTCCTGACTTTC. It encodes CASSQDGQGRYGANVLTF.

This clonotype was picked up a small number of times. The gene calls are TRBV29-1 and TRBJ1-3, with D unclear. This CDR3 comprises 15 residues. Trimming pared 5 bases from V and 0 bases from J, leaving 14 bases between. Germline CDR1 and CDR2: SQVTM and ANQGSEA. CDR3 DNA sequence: TGCAGCGTTATCCTGGGCTACAGCTCTGGAAACACCATATATTTT. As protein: CSVILGYSSGNTIYF.

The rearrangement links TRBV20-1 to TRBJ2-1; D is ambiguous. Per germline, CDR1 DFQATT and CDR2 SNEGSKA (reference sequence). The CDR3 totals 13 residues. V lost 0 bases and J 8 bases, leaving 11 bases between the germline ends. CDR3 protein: CSARDWARDEQFF. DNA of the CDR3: TGCAGTGCTAGAGATTGGGCCCGGGATGAGCAGTTCTTC.

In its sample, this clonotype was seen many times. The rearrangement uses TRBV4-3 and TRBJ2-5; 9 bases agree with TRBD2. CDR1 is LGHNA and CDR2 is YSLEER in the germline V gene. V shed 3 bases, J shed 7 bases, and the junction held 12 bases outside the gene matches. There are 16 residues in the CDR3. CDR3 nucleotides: TGCGCCAGCAGCCAGGACGCCGCGACTAGCGGAGGGACCCAGTACTTC. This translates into CASSQDAATSGGTQYF.

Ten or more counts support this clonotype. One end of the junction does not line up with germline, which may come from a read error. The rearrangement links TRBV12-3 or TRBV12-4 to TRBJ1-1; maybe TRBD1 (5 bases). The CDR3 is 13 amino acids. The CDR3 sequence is CASSFDRNTEAFF. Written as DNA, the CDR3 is TGCGCCAGCAGCTTTGACAGGAACACTGAAGCTTTCTTT.

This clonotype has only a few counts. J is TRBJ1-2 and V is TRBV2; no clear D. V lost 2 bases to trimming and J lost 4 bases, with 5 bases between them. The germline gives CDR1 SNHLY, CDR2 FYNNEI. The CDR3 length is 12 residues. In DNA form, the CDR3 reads TGTGCCAGCAGTGAAAAATCCTATGGCTACACCTTC. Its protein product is CASSEKSYGYTF.

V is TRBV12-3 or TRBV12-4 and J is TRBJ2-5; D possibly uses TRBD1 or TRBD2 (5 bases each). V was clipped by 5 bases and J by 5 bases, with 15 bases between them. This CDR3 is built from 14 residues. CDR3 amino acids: CASSLSGGRETQYF. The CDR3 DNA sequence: TGTGCCAGCAGTCTTAGTGGGGGACGGGAGACCCAGTACTTC.

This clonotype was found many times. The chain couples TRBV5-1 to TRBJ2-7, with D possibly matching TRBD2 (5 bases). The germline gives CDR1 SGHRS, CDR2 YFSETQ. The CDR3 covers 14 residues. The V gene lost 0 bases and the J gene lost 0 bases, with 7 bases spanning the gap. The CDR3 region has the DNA TGCGCCAGCAGCTTGGGGACTCTCTCCTACGAGCAGTACTTC. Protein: CASSLGTLSYEQYF.

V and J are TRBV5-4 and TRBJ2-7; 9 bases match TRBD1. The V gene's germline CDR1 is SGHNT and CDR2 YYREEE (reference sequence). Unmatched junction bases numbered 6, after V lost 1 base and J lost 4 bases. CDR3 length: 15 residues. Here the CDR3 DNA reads TGTGCCAGCAGCTTGTCACCGGGACAGGGTTACGAGCAGTACTTC. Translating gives CASSLSPGQGYEQYF.

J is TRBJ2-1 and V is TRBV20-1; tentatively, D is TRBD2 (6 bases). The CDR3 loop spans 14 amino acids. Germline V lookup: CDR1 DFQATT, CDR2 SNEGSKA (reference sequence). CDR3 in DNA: TGCAGCGAAAAAGGGGACTGGCTAAACGGTGAGCAGTTCTTC. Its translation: CSEKGDWLNGEQFF.

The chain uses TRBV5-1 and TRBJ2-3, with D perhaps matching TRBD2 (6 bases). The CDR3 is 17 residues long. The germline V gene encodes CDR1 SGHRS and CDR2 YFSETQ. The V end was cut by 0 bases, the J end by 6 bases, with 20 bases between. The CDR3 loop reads CASSLAQRALARDTQYF. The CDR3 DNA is TGCGCCAGCAGCTTGGCCCAGCGGGCACTAGCCCGGGATACGCAGTATTTT.

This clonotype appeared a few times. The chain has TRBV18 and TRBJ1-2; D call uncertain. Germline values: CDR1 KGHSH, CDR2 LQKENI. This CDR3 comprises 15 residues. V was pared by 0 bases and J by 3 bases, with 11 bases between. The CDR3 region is CASSPPLGIHYGYTF. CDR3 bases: TGTGCCAGCTCACCACCTTTGGGAATCCACTATGGCTACACCTTC.

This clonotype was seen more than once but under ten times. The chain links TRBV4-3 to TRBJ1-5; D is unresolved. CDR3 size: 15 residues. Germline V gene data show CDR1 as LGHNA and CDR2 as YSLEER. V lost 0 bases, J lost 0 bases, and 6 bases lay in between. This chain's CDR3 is CASSQDWNSNQPQHF. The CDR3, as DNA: TGCGCCAGCAGCCAAGATTGGAATAGCAATCAGCCCCAGCATTTT.

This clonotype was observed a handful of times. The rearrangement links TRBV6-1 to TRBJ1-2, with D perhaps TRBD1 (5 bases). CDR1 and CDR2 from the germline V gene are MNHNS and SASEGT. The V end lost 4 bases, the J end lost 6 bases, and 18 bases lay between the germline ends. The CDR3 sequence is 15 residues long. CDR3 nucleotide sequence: TGTGCCAGCAGTGGAAGAGGGGTCCTATCACATGGCTACACCTTC. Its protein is CASSGRGVLSHGYTF.

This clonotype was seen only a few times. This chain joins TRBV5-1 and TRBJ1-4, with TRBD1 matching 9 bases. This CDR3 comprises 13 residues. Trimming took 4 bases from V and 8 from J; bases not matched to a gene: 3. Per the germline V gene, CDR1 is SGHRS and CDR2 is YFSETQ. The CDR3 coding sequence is TGCGCCAGCAGCCCGACAGGGGGGGAAAAACTGTTTTTT. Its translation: CASSPTGGEKLFF.

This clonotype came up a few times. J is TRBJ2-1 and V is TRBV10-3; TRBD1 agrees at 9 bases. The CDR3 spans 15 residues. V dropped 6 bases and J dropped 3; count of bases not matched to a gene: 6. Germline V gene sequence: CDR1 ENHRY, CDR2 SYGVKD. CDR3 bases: TGTGCCATCAGAGGGGACAGGGTCGACTACAATGAGCAGTTCTTC. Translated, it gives CAIRGDRVDYNEQFF.

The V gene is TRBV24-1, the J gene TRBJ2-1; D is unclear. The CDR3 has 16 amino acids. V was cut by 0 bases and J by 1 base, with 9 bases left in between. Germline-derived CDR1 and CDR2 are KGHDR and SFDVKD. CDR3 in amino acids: CATSDLDTSSYNEQFF. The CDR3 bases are TGTGCCACCAGTGATTTGGACACAAGTTCCTACAATGAGCAGTTCTTC.

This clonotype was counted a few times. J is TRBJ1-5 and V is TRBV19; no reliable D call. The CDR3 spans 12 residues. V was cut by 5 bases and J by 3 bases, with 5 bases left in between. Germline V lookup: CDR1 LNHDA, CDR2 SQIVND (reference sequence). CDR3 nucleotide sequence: TGTGCCAGTAGTGTGGCCAATCAGCCCCAGCATTTT. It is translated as CASSVANQPQHF. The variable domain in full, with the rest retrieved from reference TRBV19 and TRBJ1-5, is DGGITQSPKYLFRKEGQNVTLSCEQNLNHDAMYWYRQDPGQGLRLIYYSQIVNDFQKGDIAEGYSVSREKKESFPLTVTSAQKNPTAFYLCASSVANQPQHFGDGTRLSIL.

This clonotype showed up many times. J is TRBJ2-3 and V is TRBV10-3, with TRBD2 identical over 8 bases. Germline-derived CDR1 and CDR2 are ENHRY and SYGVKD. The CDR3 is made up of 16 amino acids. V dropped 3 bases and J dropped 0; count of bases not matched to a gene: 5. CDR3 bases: TGTGCCATCAGTGAAGGTACTAGCGGAAGCACAGATACGCAGTATTTT. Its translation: CAISEGTSGSTDTQYF.